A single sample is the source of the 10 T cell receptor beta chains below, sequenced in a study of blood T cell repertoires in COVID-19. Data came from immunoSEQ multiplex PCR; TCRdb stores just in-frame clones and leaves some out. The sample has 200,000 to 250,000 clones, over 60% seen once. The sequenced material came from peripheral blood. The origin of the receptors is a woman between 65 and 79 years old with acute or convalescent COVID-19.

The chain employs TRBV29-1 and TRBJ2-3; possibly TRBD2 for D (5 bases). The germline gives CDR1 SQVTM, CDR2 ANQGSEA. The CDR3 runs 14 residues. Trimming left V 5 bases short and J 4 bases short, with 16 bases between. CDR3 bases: TGCAGCGTTCAAAGGACCCCCGGGGCAGATACGCAGTATTTT. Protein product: CSVQRTPGADTQYF.

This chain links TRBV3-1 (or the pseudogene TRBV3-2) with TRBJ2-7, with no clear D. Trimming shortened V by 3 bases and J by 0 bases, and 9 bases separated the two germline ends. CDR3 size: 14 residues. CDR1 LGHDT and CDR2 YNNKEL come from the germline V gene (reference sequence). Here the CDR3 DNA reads TGTGCCAGCAGCCAGGGCCGTAGCTCCTACGAGCAGTACTTC. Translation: CASSQGRSSYEQYF.

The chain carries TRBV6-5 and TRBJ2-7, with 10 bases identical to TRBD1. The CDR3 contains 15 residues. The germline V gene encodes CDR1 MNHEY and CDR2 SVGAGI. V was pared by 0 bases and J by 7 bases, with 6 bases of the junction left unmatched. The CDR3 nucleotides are TGTGCCAGCAGTTACTCGAGGACAGGGGGTAGGGAGCAGTACTTC. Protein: CASSYSRTGGREQYF.

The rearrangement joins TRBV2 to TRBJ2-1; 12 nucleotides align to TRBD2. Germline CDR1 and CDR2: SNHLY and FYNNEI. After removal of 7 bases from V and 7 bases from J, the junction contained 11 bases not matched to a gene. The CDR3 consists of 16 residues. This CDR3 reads CASNRGDGTSGNEQFF. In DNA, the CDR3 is TGTGCCAGCAACCGAGGGGACGGGACTAGCGGGAATGAGCAGTTCTTC.

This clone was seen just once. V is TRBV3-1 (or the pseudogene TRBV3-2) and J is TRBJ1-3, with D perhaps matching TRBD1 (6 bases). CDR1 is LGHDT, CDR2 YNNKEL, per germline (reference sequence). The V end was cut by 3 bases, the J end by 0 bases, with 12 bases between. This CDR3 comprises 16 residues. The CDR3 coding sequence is TGTGCCAGCAGCCATCTCTGGGACATCTCTGGAAACACCATATATTTT. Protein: CASSHLWDISGNTIYF.

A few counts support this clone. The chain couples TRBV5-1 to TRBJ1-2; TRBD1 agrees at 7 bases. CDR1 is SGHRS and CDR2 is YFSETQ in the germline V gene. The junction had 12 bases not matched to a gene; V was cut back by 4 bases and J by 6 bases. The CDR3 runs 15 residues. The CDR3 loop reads CASSLEPTGWDGYTF. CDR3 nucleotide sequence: TGCGCCAGCAGCCTAGAACCGACAGGGTGGGATGGCTACACCTTC.

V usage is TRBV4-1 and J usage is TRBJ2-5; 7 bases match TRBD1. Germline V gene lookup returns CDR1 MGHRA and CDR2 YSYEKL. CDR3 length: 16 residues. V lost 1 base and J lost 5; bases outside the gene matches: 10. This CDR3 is CASSQGETGRGETQYF. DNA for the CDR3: TGCGCCAGCAGCCAAGGCGAGACAGGGAGAGGCGAGACCCAGTACTTC.

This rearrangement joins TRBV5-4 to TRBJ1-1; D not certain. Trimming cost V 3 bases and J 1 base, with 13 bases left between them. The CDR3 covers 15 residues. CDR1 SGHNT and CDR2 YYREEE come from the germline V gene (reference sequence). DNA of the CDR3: TGTGCCAGCAGCTCCCAGGATGATGCGAACACTGAAGCTTTCTTT. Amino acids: CASSSQDDANTEAFF. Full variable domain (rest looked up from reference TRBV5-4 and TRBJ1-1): ETGVTQSPTHLIKTRGQQVTLRCSSQSGHNTVSWYQQALGQGPQFIFQYYREEENGRGNFPPRFSGLQFPNYSSELNVNALELDDSALYLCASSSQDDANTEAFFGQGTRLTVV.

The CDR3 sequence is CASSPTVTSYEQYF. The CDR3 DNA is TGCGCCAGCAGCCCGACAGTAACTTCATACGAGCAGTACTTC. The chain employs TRBV4-3 and TRBJ2-7; D might be TRBD1 (5 bases). V lost 4 bases to trimming and J lost 4 bases, with 14 bases between them. Germline lookup yields CDR1 LGHNA and CDR2 YSLEER. The length of the CDR3 is 14 residues.

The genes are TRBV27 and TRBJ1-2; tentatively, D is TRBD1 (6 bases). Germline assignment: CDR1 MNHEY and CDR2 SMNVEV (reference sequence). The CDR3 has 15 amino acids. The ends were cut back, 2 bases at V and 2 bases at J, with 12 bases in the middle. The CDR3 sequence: CASSLAGERNYGYTF. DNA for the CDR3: TGTGCCAGCAGTTTAGCAGGGGAACGGAACTATGGCTACACCTTC.